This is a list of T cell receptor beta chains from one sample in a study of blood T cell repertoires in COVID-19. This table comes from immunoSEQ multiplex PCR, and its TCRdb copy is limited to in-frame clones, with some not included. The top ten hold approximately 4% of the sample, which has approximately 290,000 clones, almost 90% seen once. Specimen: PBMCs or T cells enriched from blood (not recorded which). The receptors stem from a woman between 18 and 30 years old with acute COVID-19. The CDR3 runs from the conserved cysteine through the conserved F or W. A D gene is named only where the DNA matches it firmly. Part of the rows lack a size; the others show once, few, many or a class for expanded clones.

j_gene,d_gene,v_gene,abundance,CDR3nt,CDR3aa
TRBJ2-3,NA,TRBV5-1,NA,TGCGCCAGCAGCAGTTCGACAGGTAGCACAGATACGCAGTATTTT,CASSSSTGSTDTQYF
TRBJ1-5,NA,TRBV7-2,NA,TGTGCCAGCAGCTTAATGCCGATGCAGGCTAATCAGCCCCAGCATTTT,CASSLMPMQANQPQHF
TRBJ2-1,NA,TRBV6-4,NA,TGTGCCAGCAGTGAAGAGCGGATACCCCCCTACAATGAGCAGTTCTTC,CASSEERIPPYNEQFF
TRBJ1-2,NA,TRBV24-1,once,TGTGCCACCAGTGATTACGGGGGCTACACCTTC,CATSDYGGYTF
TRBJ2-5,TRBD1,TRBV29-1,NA,TGCAGCGTTGTCAGGGGGCTAGAGACCCAGTACTTC,CSVVRGLETQYF
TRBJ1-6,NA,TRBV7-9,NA,TGTGCCAGCAGCCCTAGTTATAATAATTCACCCCTCCACTTT,CASSPSYNNSPLHF
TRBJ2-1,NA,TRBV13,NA,TGTGCCAGCAGCTTAGCGCCAGGGGCGCAGTTCTTC,CASSLAPGAQFF
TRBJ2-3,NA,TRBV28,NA,TGTGCCAGCAGTTTAAGGCTAGTGGTTCTGTATTTT,CASSLRLVVLYF
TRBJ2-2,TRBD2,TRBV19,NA,TGTGCCAGTACAGGACTAGCGGGAGTTAGTATCACCGGGGAGCTGTTTTTT,CASTGLAGVSITGELFF
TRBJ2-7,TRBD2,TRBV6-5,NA,TGTGCCAGCAGTTATACTAGCGGGAGTAAGCACGAGCAGTACTTC,CASSYTSGSKHEQYF
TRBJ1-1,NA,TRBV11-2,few,TGTGCCAGCAGCTTAACCTTCGGCAGGGGTGCCACTGAAGCTTTCTTT,CASSLTFGRGATEAFF
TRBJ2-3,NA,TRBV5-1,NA,TGCGCCAGCAGCTTGGCGAGGGAGAGAGGTACAGATACGCAGTATTTT,CASSLARERGTDTQYF
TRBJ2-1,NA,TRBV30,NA,TGTGCCTGCCGAAGACTCTCCACCTACAATGAGCAGTTCTTC,CACRRLSTYNEQFF
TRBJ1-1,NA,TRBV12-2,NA,TGTGCAAGTCGCTTAACGGACCGGCGGGAGAGTGAAGCTTTCTTT,CASRLTDRRESEAFF
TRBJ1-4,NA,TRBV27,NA,TGTGCCAGCAGTGGTTCACAGGGCCTTAATGAAAAACTGTTTTTT,CASSGSQGLNEKLFF
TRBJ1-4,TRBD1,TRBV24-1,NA,TGTGCCACCAGTGATGGCGGACAGGGAGGTGAAAAACTGTTTTTT,CATSDGGQGGEKLFF
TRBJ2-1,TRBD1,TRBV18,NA,TGTGCCAGCTCACCGACAGGGCTGAATGAGCAGTTCTTC,CASSPTGLNEQFF
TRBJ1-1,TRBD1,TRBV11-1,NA,TGTGCCAGCAGCCCCCGGACAGGTAGAAACACTGAAGCTTTCTTT,CASSPRTGRNTEAFF
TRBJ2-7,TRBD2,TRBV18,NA,TGTGCCAGCTCACCTAAAAGCGGGAGCTCCTACGAGCAGTACTTC,CASSPKSGSSYEQYF
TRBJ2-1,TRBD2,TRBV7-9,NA,TGTGCCAGCAGCCAGCGACTAGCGGAGTTGATGTACAATGAGCAGTTCTTC,CASSQRLAELMYNEQFF
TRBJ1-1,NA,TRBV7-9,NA,TGTGCCAGCAGCCCCCCGGGGGGAGTTGAAGCTTTCTTT,CASSPPGGVEAFF
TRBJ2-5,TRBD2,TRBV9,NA,TGTGCCAGCAGCGTAGGAAGTCTGGCGGGAGGCGGGGAGACCCAGTACTTC,CASSVGSLAGGGETQYF
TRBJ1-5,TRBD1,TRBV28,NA,TGTGCCAGCAGACCTGGCGGGACAGGCAATCAGCCCCAGCATTTT,CASRPGGTGNQPQHF
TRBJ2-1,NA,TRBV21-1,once,TGTGCCAGCCGGGATGCAGGGGGCAATGAGCAGTTCTTC,CASRDAGGNEQFF
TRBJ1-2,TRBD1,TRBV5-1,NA,TGCGCCAGCAGCATCGCCTCCGGGGACAGACGAGTCTATGGCTACACCTTC,CASSIASGDRRVYGYTF
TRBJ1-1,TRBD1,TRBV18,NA,TGTGCCAGCTCACCCCCGGGACAGCTAGGAGCTTTCTTT,CASSPPGQLGAFF
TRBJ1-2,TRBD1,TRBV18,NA,TGTGCCAGCTCGCAGGGCCAGGGGGCACCTTCTGGCTACACCTTC,CASSQGQGAPSGYTF
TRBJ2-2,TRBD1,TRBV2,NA,TGTGCCAGCCCGGGACAGGGGGCCGGGGAGCTGTTTTTT,CASPGQGAGELFF
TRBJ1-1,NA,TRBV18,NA,TGTGCCAGCTCACCAACGACAGACGCCAACACTGAAGCTTTCTTT,CASSPTTDANTEAFF
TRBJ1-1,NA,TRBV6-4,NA,TGTGCCAGCAGGGGGGAGGAGTGGACTGAAGCTTTCTTT,CASRGEEWTEAFF
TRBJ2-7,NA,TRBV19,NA,TGTGCCAGTAGCTCGAGGGCCGGCGACGAGCAGTACTTC,CASSSRAGDEQYF
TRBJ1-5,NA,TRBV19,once,TGTGCCAGTAGCCCCGCCAGGCAGGGAGGACAGCCCCAGCATTTT,CASSPARQGGQPQHF
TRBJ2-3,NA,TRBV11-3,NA,TGTGCCAGCAGCTTAGATTTTGGGGCTACAGATACGCAGTATTTT,CASSLDFGATDTQYF
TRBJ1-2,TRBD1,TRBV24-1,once,TGTGCCACCAGTGAACCTGGACAGGGGGGCTATGGCTACACCTTC,CATSEPGQGGYGYTF
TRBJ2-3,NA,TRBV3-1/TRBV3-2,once,TGTGCCAGCAGGGGAGCCAATTCGCCCCCGTATTTT,CASRGANSPPYF
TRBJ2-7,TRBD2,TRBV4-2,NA,TGTGCCAGCAGCCAAGAAGGACTAGTTGGCGACGAGCAGTACTTC,CASSQEGLVGDEQYF
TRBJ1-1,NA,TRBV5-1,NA,TGCGCCAGCAGCTTCCAGGGAGGCCACACTGAAGCTTTCTTT,CASSFQGGHTEAFF
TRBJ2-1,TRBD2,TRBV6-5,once,TGTGCCAGCGGGCTGGGTAGCGGGAGAGATGAGCAGTTCTTC,CASGLGSGRDEQFF
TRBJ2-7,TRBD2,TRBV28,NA,TGTGCCAGCAGTTTGCCGGGAGGGCCTTTATACGAGCAGTACTTC,CASSLPGGPLYEQYF
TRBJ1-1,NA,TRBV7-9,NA,TGTGCCAGCAGCTTCCCGGGAGCGGAAGCTTTCTTT,CASSFPGAEAFF